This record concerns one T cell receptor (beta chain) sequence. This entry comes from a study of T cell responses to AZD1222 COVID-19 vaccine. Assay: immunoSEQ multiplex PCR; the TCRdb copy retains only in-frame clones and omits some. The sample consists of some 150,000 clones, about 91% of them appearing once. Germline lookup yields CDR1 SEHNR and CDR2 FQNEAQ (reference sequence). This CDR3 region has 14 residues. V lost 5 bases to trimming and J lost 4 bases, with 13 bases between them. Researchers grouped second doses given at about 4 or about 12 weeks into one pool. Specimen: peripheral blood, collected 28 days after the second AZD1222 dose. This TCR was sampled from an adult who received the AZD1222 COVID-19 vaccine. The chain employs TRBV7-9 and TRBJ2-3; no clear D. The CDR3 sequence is CASSLSAFSDTQYF. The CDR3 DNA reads TGTGCCAGCAGCCTTTCGGCCTTCTCAGATACGCAGTATTTT.